Listed below are T cell receptor beta chains from one sample, sequenced in a study of control samples from healthy donors and cancer patients. This table comes from immunoSEQ multiplex PCR, and its TCRdb copy is limited to in-frame clones, with some not included. The repertoire holds around 79,000 clones, with 80% to 95% as singletons. Sequencing was carried out using PBMCs. The source is a woman in her thirties or forties with lung cancer. Each CDR3 is given with its conserved first and last residue. A D gene is named only where the DNA matches it firmly. Some rows have no size entry. The others give once, few or many, or a class for an expanded clone.

V	D	size	J	CDR3	DNA
TRBV30	NA	NA	TRBJ1-1	CAWSVEAVTEAFF	TGTGCCTGGAGTGTGGAGGCCGTCACTGAAGCTTTCTTT
TRBV3-1/TRBV3-2	TRBD1	once	TRBJ1-3	CASSRKTGDFGNTIYF	TGTGCCAGCAGCCGAAAAACAGGGGACTTTGGAAACACCATATATTTT
TRBV19	NA	NA	TRBJ1-6	CASSTGTIVYSPLHF	TGTGCCAGTAGTACCGGGACGATTGTGTATTCACCCCTCCACTTT
TRBV19	NA	NA	TRBJ1-4	CASTPGGTITNEKLFF	TGTGCCAGTACGCCCGGGGGGACGATAACTAATGAAAAACTGTTTTTT
TRBV5-8	NA	NA	TRBJ2-1	CASSRQGISYNEQFF	TGTGCCAGCAGTCGGCAGGGGATCTCCTACAATGAGCAGTTCTTC
TRBV10-1	TRBD2	NA	TRBJ2-2	CASTSGGPNTGELFF	TGCGCCAGCACTAGCGGGGGCCCTAACACCGGGGAGCTGTTTTTT
TRBV6-1	NA	NA	TRBJ1-2	CASSEDYYGYTF	TGTGCCAGCAGTGAAGATTATTATGGCTACACCTTC
TRBV7-9	NA	NA	TRBJ2-5	CASSLGEETQYF	TGTGCCAGCAGCTTAGGGGAGGAGACCCAGTACTTC
TRBV10-3	NA	NA	TRBJ2-1	CAIRADILISYNEQFF	TGTGCCATCAGGGCTGACATACTTATCTCCTACAATGAGCAGTTCTTC
TRBV5-1	NA	NA	TRBJ2-2	CASSLRSGELFF	TGCGCCAGCAGCTTGAGGTCCGGGGAGCTGTTTTTT
TRBV2	NA	NA	TRBJ1-2	CASSEIQGSNYGYTF	TGTGCCAGCAGTGAAATTCAGGGAAGTAACTATGGCTACACCTTC
TRBV29-1	NA	NA	TRBJ1-3	CSALLQTGNTIYF	TGCAGCGCCCTGCTCCAAACAGGAAACACCATATATTTT
TRBV30	TRBD1	NA	TRBJ2-5	CAWRRTGGQETQYF	TGTGCCTGGCGGAGGACAGGGGGCCAAGAGACCCAGTACTTC
TRBV28	NA	NA	TRBJ1-5	CASSSTGIQPQHF	TGTGCCAGCAGTTCAACAGGGATTCAGCCCCAGCATTTT
TRBV2	TRBD1	NA	TRBJ1-1	CASSTRTGNTEAFF	TGTGCCAGCAGTACCCGGACAGGGAACACTGAAGCTTTCTTT
TRBV7-9	NA	once	TRBJ1-1	CASSRSSDNGAFF	TGTGCCAGCAGCCGAAGTTCTGACAATGGGGCTTTCTTT
TRBV25-1	NA	once	TRBJ1-1	CASGRGWGMNTEAFF	TGTGCCAGCGGGAGGGGGTGGGGGATGAACACTGAAGCTTTCTTT
TRBV9	TRBD1	once	TRBJ1-1	CASSPRQGLNTEAFF	TGTGCCAGCAGCCCCCGACAGGGACTGAACACTGAAGCTTTCTTT
TRBV2	NA	NA	TRBJ1-1	CASSDGRGTDAFF	TGTGCCAGCAGTGATGGACGTGGGACGGATGCTTTCTTT
TRBV18	NA	NA	TRBJ1-5	CASSQGGNQPQHF	TGTGCCAGCTCTCAGGGTGGCAATCAGCCCCAGCATTTT
TRBV2	TRBD2	NA	TRBJ2-1	CASRWTSGEQFF	TGTGCCAGCAGGTGGACTAGCGGGGAGCAGTTCTTC
TRBV6-6	NA	NA	TRBJ1-1	CASSGNSRVTEAFF	TGTGCCAGCAGTGGCAACTCCAGGGTTACTGAAGCTTTCTTT
TRBV4-1	TRBD1	NA	TRBJ2-5	CASSQGPGQGASETQYF	TGCGCCAGCAGCCAAGGACCGGGACAGGGGGCATCGGAGACCCAGTACTTC
TRBV7-9	TRBD1	NA	TRBJ1-2	CASSTGTGNGYTF	TGTGCCAGCAGTACCGGGACAGGGAATGGCTACACCTTC
TRBV9	NA	NA	TRBJ2-3	CASSAELGGTDTQYF	TGTGCCAGCAGCGCCGAACTAGGAGGGACAGATACGCAGTATTTT
TRBV28	TRBD1	NA	TRBJ1-1	CASSNRGSVSVTEAFF	TGTGCCAGCAGTAACAGGGGTTCGGTGAGCGTCACTGAAGCTTTCTTT
TRBV4-1	NA	few	TRBJ1-6	CASSQPQQGGNSPLHF	TGCGCCAGCAGCCAACCTCAACAGGGCGGCAATTCACCCCTCCACTTT
TRBV19	TRBD1	NA	TRBJ1-5	CASSNWGQGNQPQHF	TGTGCCAGTAGTAATTGGGGACAGGGGAATCAGCCCCAGCATTTT
TRBV6-5	NA	once	TRBJ2-7	CASRNVGWQYF	TGTGCCAGCAGGAATGTGGGTTGGCAGTACTTC
TRBV5-6	NA	NA	TRBJ2-1	CASSLDLGWGGSNEQFF	TGTGCCAGCAGCTTGGATTTAGGGTGGGGGGGCTCTAATGAGCAGTTCTTC
TRBV19	NA	NA	TRBJ1-5	CASSIGQVEGNQPQHF	TGTGCCAGTAGTATCGGGCAGGTCGAGGGCAATCAGCCCCAGCATTTT
TRBV7-8	NA	NA	TRBJ2-7	CASSLGVDSPYEQYF	TGTGCCAGCAGCTTAGGCGTTGACAGTCCCTACGAGCAGTACTTC
TRBV13	TRBD1	NA	TRBJ1-2	CASSLLDRDTYGYTF	TGTGCCAGCAGCTTATTAGACAGGGATACCTATGGCTACACCTTC
TRBV19	NA	once	TRBJ1-4	CASSPGYTKDWGEKLFF	TGTGCCAGTAGTCCCGGATATACTAAAGACTGGGGGGAAAAACTGTTTTTT
TRBV7-2	NA	NA	TRBJ1-5	CASSATEINQPQHF	TGTGCCAGCAGCGCAACAGAAATCAATCAGCCCCAGCATTTT
TRBV5-1	NA	NA	TRBJ1-1	CASSLGAGNTEAFF	TGCGCCAGCAGCTTGGGGGCCGGGAACACTGAAGCTTTCTTT
TRBV30	TRBD1	NA	TRBJ2-7	CAWSARDSKVYEQYF	TGTGCCTGGAGTGCACGGGACAGCAAAGTCTACGAGCAGTACTTC
TRBV19	NA	NA	TRBJ1-1	CASSWGNTEAFF	TGTGCCAGTAGTTGGGGAAATACTGAAGCTTTCTTT
TRBV12-3/TRBV12-4	NA	NA	TRBJ1-1	CASASRGNTEAFF	TGTGCCAGCGCATCCAGGGGCAACACTGAAGCTTTCTTT
TRBV11-2	NA	NA	TRBJ1-1	CASSPLEGILNTEAFF	TGTGCCAGCAGCCCTTTGGAGGGCATCCTGAACACTGAAGCTTTCTTT
TRBV6-5	NA	NA	TRBJ1-1	CASSYTPKMNTEAFF	TGTGCCAGCAGTTACACCCCGAAAATGAACACTGAAGCTTTCTTT
TRBV5-5	NA	NA	TRBJ2-2	CASSLVLGTGELFF	TGTGCCAGCAGCTTGGTACTGGGGACCGGGGAGCTGTTTTTT
TRBV6-4	TRBD1	NA	TRBJ1-2	CASSDKDRGRKADGYTF	TGTGCCAGCAGTGACAAGGACAGGGGGCGAAAGGCCGATGGCTACACCTTC
TRBV12-5	NA	NA	TRBJ1-3	CASGTSGDGSGNTIYF	TGTGCTAGTGGTACCTCGGGAGATGGTTCTGGAAACACCATATATTTT
TRBV5-1	NA	NA	TRBJ1-3	CASSLEPGTGNTIYF	TGCGCCAGCAGCTTGGAACCGGGCACTGGGAACACCATATATTTT
TRBV7-9	NA	NA	TRBJ1-2	CASSQRGQYGYTF	TGTGCCAGCAGCCAACGCGGACAGTATGGCTACACCTTC
TRBV5-1	NA	once	TRBJ2-7	CAGSVGLIPSYEQYF	TGCGCCGGCAGCGTAGGACTGATTCCCTCCTACGAGCAGTACTTC
TRBV30	NA	once	TRBJ2-7	CAWSAQPYEQYF	TGTGCCTGGAGTGCCCAGCCCTACGAGCAGTACTTC
TRBV18	NA	NA	TRBJ1-5	CASSPYGDQPQHF	TGTGCCAGCTCACCTTATGGGGATCAGCCCCAGCATTTT
TRBV19	NA	NA	TRBJ2-5	CASSPLVGGYQETQYF	TGTGCCAGTAGTCCCCTGGTGGGGGGATACCAAGAGACCCAGTACTTC
TRBV18	NA	NA	TRBJ2-7	CASSPFRDSYEQYF	TGTGCCAGCTCACCATTTCGGGACTCCTACGAGCAGTACTTC
TRBV14	NA	NA	TRBJ1-2	CASSQSPFRDIFNYGYTF	TGTGCCAGCAGCCAAAGCCCATTTCGGGACATATTTAACTATGGCTACACCTTC
TRBV24-1	TRBD1	NA	TRBJ2-6	CATSDTGTVSSGGANVLTF	TGTGCCACCAGTGATACCGGGACAGTAAGTTCGGGTGGGGCCAACGTCCTGACTTTC
TRBV2	TRBD1	NA	TRBJ1-5	CASTGQGDQPQHF	TGTGCCTCCACAGGACAGGGCGATCAGCCCCAGCATTTT
TRBV9	TRBD2	NA	TRBJ2-7	CASSASGGRDEQYF	TGTGCCAGCAGCGCGAGCGGGGGCAGGGACGAGCAGTACTTC
TRBV30	NA	few	TRBJ1-2	CAWSTDILGNYGYTF	TGTGCCTGGAGCACGGACATTCTGGGAAACTATGGCTACACCTTC
TRBV5-6	TRBD1	NA	TRBJ2-7	CASSSDRGLYEQYF	TGTGCCAGCAGCTCCGACAGGGGGCTTTACGAGCAGTACTTC
TRBV5-6	TRBD1	NA	TRBJ1-2	CASSLAGTDPSWGYGYTF	TGTGCCAGCAGCTTAGCCGGGACAGATCCGAGCTGGGGCTATGGCTACACCTTC
TRBV7-2	NA	NA	TRBJ1-4	CASSLYSGREKLFF	TGTGCCAGCAGCTTATACAGTGGGAGGGAAAAACTGTTTTTT